The 17 T cell receptor beta chains given below trace back to one sample, sequenced in a study of CD8+ T cells in alopecia areata. Treatment of the sample: oral pan-JAK inhibitor, 5-10 mg twice daily. RNA was extracted and reverse transcribed into cDNA as the sequencing template. Libraries were prepared by immunoSEQ multiplex PCR; TCRdb keeps only in-frame clonotypes and omits some of them. The sample has around 290,000 clones, about 62% seen once. The material was CD4+ T cells sorted from blood, obtained at week 24, from a patient treated with tofacitinib. Receptors were obtained from a human donor with alopecia areata.

The rearrangement joins TRBV2 to TRBJ2-1, with D perhaps TRBD1 (6 bases). V was clipped by 3 bases and J by 6 bases, with 18 bases between them. The CDR3 sequence is 16 residues long. Germline CDR1 and CDR2: SNHLY and FYNNEI. The CDR3 DNA is TGTGCCAGCAGTGAGCGGGTCAGGACAGCTCTCAATGAGCAGTTCTTC. Its translation is CASSERVRTALNEQFF.

The rearrangement uses TRBV6-5 and TRBJ1-2; 7 bases fit TRBD1. This CDR3 spans 15 amino acids. Germline V gene lookup returns CDR1 MNHEY and CDR2 SVGAGI. With V trimmed by 7 bases and J by 0 bases, 8 bases remained unmatched. CDR3 DNA: TGTGCCAGCATCGCAGACAGGGAGGCTAACTATGGCTACACCTTC. This gives the protein CASIADREANYGYTF.

This clone was observed a handful of times. V and J are TRBV30 and TRBJ2-5, with 12 nucleotides matching TRBD2. V lost 1 base to trimming and J lost 5 bases; unmatched junction nucleotides: 5. Per the germline V gene, CDR1 is GTSNPN and CDR2 is SVGIG (reference sequence). There are 15 residues in the CDR3. CDR3 sequence (DNA): TGTGCCTGGAGTGCTAGCGGGGGGGTGTGGGAGACCCAGTACTTC. Encoded protein: CAWSASGGVWETQYF.

Concerning this clone itself: Additional DNA sequences in this sample encode the identical CDR3. V gene TRBV29-1 combines with J gene TRBJ1-4; D is perhaps TRBD1 (5 bases). V lost 4 bases, J lost 7 bases, and 10 bases lay in between. CDR3 size: 12 residues. Per germline, CDR1 SQVTM and CDR2 ANQGSEA. The CDR3 sequence is CSVGQGGEKLFF. The CDR3 DNA reads as TGCAGCGTTGGGCAGGGCGGTGAAAAACTGTTTTTT.

By sample fraction, this clone is medium-sized. The chain couples TRBV5-4 to TRBJ2-2; the D gene is possibly TRBD2 (5 bases). Germline V gene data show CDR1 as SGHNT and CDR2 as YYREEE (reference sequence). The CDR3 totals 15 residues. Trimming left V 4 bases short and J 2 bases short, with 12 bases between. The CDR3 loop is CASSPDFLNTGELFF. CDR3 DNA: TGTGCCAGCAGCCCGGACTTCCTCAACACCGGGGAGCTGTTTTTT.

V usage is TRBV30 and J usage is TRBJ2-2, with D possibly matching TRBD2 (5 bases). Germline values: CDR1 GTSNPN, CDR2 SVGIG (reference sequence). The CDR3 runs 14 residues. Trimming stripped 0 bases from V and 5 bases from J, with 10 bases between. The CDR3 bases are TGTGCCTGGAGTGTACTCGGGGAAACCGGGGAGCTGTTTTTT. Amino acids: CAWSVLGETGELFF. The full variable domain, rest sourced from reference TRBV30 and TRBJ2-2, is SQTIHQWPATLVQPVGSPLSLECTVEGTSNPNLYWYRQAAGRGLQLLFYSVGIGQISSEVPQNLSASRPQDRQFILSSKKLLLSDSGFYLCAWSVLGETGELFFGEGSRLTVL.

This sequence joins TRBV7-2 and TRBJ2-3; 7 nucleotides line up with TRBD1. Germline assignment: CDR1 SGHTA and CDR2 FQGNSA. The CDR3 runs 17 residues. Trimming at V came to 2 bases and at J to 8 bases, leaving 16 bases not matched to a gene. CDR3 loop: CASSLRSGQPPSGTQYF. In DNA form, the CDR3 reads TGTGCCAGCAGCTTAAGGTCGGGACAGCCCCCATCTGGTACGCAGTATTTT. Filled out from reference TRBV7-2 and TRBJ2-3, the complete variable domain reads GAGVSQSPSNKVTEKGKDVELRCDPISGHTALYWYRQSLGQGLEFLIYFQGNSAPDKSGLPSDRFSAERTGGSVSTLTIQRTQQEDSAVYLCASSLRSGQPPSGTQYFGPGTRLTVL.

The chain links TRBV18 to TRBJ1-1; D remains ambiguous. The V gene lost 3 bases and the J gene lost 5 bases, with 13 bases spanning the gap. The CDR3 spans 14 residues. The germline V gene encodes CDR1 KGHSH and CDR2 LQKENI. The chain's CDR3 is CASSPPPSGTEAFF. DNA for the CDR3: TGTGCCAGCTCACCCCCCCCTTCGGGTACTGAAGCTTTCTTT.

Points on this clone: The same CDR3 arises from other DNA sequences in this sample as well. The chain couples TRBV5-1 to TRBJ2-5; unclear D gene. The germline gives CDR1 SGHRS, CDR2 YFSETQ. V was cut by 2 bases and J by 2 bases, with 7 bases left in between. The CDR3 runs 13 residues. CDR3 DNA: TGCGCCAGCAGCTTCCGCCAGCAAGAGACCCAGTACTTC. It encodes CASSFRQQETQYF.

A remark on this clone: One junction end does not reproduce the germline sequence, and a read error may be involved. This rearrangement joins TRBV7-9 to TRBJ1-1; D ambiguous. Germline V gives CDR1 SEHNR, CDR2 FQNEAQ (reference sequence). The CDR3 loop spans 9 amino acids. The CDR3 bases are TGTGCCAGCAGCATCCCGGGTCCGTTT. Encoded protein: CASSIPGPF. Drawing the rest from reference TRBV7-9 and TRBJ1-1, the complete variable domain is DTGVSQNPRHKITKRGQNVTFRCDPISEHNRLYWYRQTLGQGPEFLTYFQNEAQLEKSRLLSDRFSAERPKGSFSTLEIQRTEQGDSAMYLCASSIPGPFGQGTRLTVV.

The chain has TRBV7-9 and TRBJ2-6, with 8 bases identical to TRBD1. Germline V gene lookup returns CDR1 SEHNR and CDR2 FQNEAQ (reference sequence). CDR3 length: 17 residues. With V trimmed by 6 bases and J by 2 bases, 9 bases remained unmatched. CDR3 protein: CASRFGQGEPGANVLTF. The DNA for the CDR3 is TGTGCCAGCAGATTTGGACAGGGCGAACCTGGGGCCAACGTCCTGACTTTC.

The J gene is TRBJ2-5, the V gene TRBV7-2, with a tentative D call TRBD2 (6 bases). Germline V lookup: CDR1 SGHTA, CDR2 FQGNSA. The CDR3 loop spans 15 amino acids. The V gene lost 5 bases and the J gene lost 2 bases, with 15 bases spanning the gap. The CDR3 protein is CASSPGLTPQETQYF. The CDR3 coding sequence is TGTGCCAGCAGCCCGGGACTGACCCCACAAGAGACCCAGTACTTC.

This clone was observed a handful of times. This chain links TRBV11-2 with TRBJ1-1; D might be TRBD1 (5 bases). Per germline, CDR1 SGHAT and CDR2 FQNNGV. Between the trimmed V and J ends, which lost 4 bases and 0 bases, there was a span of 9 bases. The CDR3 totals 14 residues. The CDR3 DNA sequence: TGTGCCAGCAGCTACAACAGGCTGAACACTGAAGCTTTCTTT. Translation gives CASSYNRLNTEAFF.

The genes are TRBV5-1 and TRBJ2-4, with D perhaps matching TRBD2 (5 bases). This CDR3 comprises 14 residues. Between the trimmed V and J ends, which lost 1 base and 7 bases, there was a span of 12 bases. Germline CDR1 reads SGHRS; CDR2 reads YFSETQ. The CDR3 DNA reads as TGCGCCAGCAGCTTGTACGGGGTTGAGAACATTCAGTACTTC. It specifies CASSLYGVENIQYF.

Here the CDR3 reads CSVVRAKGQGLGETQYF. The CDR3 DNA reads as TGCAGCGTTGTAAGGGCAAAAGGGCAGGGCCTGGGGGAGACCCAGTACTTC. The chain carries TRBV29-1 and TRBJ2-5; perhaps TRBD1 as D (5 bases). Trimming left V 4 bases short and J 5 bases short, with 26 bases between. The germline CDR1 and CDR2 sequences are SQVTM and ANQGSEA. The CDR3 is 17 residues long.

The V call is TRBV29-1, the J call TRBJ2-2; D call uncertain. The CDR3 contains 14 residues. Trimming shortened V by 7 bases and J by 1 base, and 13 bases separated the two germline ends. Germline loops: CDR1 SQVTM, CDR2 ANQGSEA. The CDR3: CSARRQVNTGELFF. The CDR3 DNA sequence: TGCAGCGCGAGGCGGCAGGTGAACACCGGGGAGCTGTTTTTT.

This chain's CDR3 is CAWSVQSGTEAFF. CDR3 DNA sequence: TGTGCCTGGAGTGTTCAGTCTGGCACTGAAGCTTTCTTT. The J gene is TRBJ1-1, the V gene TRBV30; D is unresolved. This CDR3 has 13 amino acids. The ends were cut back, 0 bases at V and 4 bases at J, with 9 bases in the middle. The germline V gene has CDR1 GTSNPN and CDR2 SVGIG (reference sequence).